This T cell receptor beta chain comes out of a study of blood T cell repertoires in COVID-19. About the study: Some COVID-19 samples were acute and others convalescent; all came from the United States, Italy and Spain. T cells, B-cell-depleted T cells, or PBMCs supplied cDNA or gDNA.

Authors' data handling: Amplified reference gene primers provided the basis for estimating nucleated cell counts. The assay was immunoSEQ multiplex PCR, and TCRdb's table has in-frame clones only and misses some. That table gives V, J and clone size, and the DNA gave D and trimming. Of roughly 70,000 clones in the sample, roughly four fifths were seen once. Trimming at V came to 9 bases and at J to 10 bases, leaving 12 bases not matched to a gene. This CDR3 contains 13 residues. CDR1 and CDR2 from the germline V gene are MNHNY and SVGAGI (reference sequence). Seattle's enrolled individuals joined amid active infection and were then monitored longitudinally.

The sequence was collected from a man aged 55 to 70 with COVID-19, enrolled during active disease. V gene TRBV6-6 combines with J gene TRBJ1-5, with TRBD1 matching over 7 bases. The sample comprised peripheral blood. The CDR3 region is CASRLEGGKPQHF. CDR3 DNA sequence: TGTGCCAGTCGATTGGAAGGGGGCAAACCCCAGCATTTT.